This is a list of T cell receptor beta chains from one sample in a study of beta chain bispecific antibodies for T cell cancers. These receptors have no identified antigens. Via MiXCR, TCRdb re-called the 5' RACE reads, giving one row per CDR3 protein. This sample yields about 15,000 distinct CDR3 sequences, of which approximately 2% are seen a single time; less than 8.5% belongs to the top ten. Material for sequencing was healthy donor T cells cultured with leukemia cells. The receptors originated from a human donor in good health. Some clones in this sample may be carry-over from other donors' samples. Both conserved end residues are part of each CDR3. A D gene is named only where the DNA matches it firmly. Rows give clone size only sometimes, using once, few, many, or a class for an expanded clone.

TRBV3-1	TRBJ2-1	many	TRBD2	CASSQDLVSSGVSPMLYNEQFF	TGTGCCAGCAGCCAAGATCTTGTATCTAGCGGGGTCTCTCCCATGCTCTACAATGAGCAGTTCTTC
TRBV11-1	TRBJ2-7	many	NA	CASSLEGLGDYEQYF	TGTGCCAGCAGCTTAGAGGGGTTGGGAGACTACGAGCAGTACTTC
TRBV7-2	TRBJ1-2	many	NA	CASSLALKLGANYGYTF	TGTGCCAGCAGCTTAGCTCTGAAATTGGGGGCTAACTATGGCTACACCTTC
TRBV27	TRBJ2-7	many	TRBD2	CASPLAGPTYEQYF	TGTGCCAGTCCTTTAGCGGGGCCCACCTACGAGCAGTACTTC
TRBV6-5	TRBJ1-1	many	NA	CASSPADSFSYAFF	TGTGCCAGCAGCCCCGCGGACAGCTTTTCTTATGCTTTCTTT
TRBV7-8	TRBJ1-2	many	NA	CASSPGTVNYGYTF	TGTGCCAGCAGCCCGGGGACGGTCAACTATGGCTACACCTTC
TRBV7-7	TRBJ2-7	many	NA	CASSLASGGPGEQYF	TGTGCCAGCAGCTTAGCGTCCGGGGGACCGGGGGAGCAGTACTTC
TRBV24-1	TRBJ2-1	many	TRBD1	CATSAGQGKDEQFF	TGTGCCACCAGTGCGGGACAGGGGAAAGATGAGCAGTTCTTC
TRBV9	TRBJ2-3	many	NA	CASSVEGGRSTDTQYF	TGTGCCAGCAGCGTAGAGGGGGGCCGGAGCACAGATACGCAGTATTTT
TRBV4-1	TRBJ1-5	NA	NA	CASSQDRVWRLNNQPQHF	TGCGCCAGCAGCCAAGATAGGGTCTGGCGACTGAACAATCAGCCCCAGCATTTT
TRBV20-1	TRBJ2-7	many	NA	CSARGQGSYEQYF	TGCAGTGCGAGAGGGCAGGGCTCCTACGAGCAGTACTTC